The 6 T cell receptor beta chains in this list originate from one sample, sequenced in a study of PD-1 blockade in classical Hodgkin lymphoma. All the patients suffered relapse after autologous stem cell transplantation, and brentuximab vedotin exposure differed. Sequenced by immunoSEQ multiplex PCR; TCRdb stores in-frame clones only, minus some. The data hold 10,000 to 13,000 clones, with roughly four fifths observed a single time. Sequencing used peripheral blood mononuclear cells (PBMCs), obtained at baseline. The receptors shown here come from a human donor with classical Hodgkin lymphoma.

V usage is TRBV4-3 and J usage is TRBJ1-4, with 10 bases fitting TRBD1. This CDR3 region has 15 residues. Germline V gene sequence: CDR1 LGHNA, CDR2 YSLEER. Losses at the gene ends were 3 bases for V and 6 bases for J; bases not matched to a gene: 4. The CDR3 nucleotides are TGCGCCAGCAGCCATAGAGGGACAGGGGATGAAAAACTGTTTTTT. As protein: CASSHRGTGDEKLFF.

The gene calls are TRBV6-5 and TRBJ1-4, with 7 positions matching TRBD1. The germline CDR1 and CDR2 sequences are MNHEY and SVGAGI. CDR3 length equals 15 residues. V lost 4 bases to trimming and J lost 5 bases; unmatched junction nucleotides: 7. The CDR3 DNA is TGTGCCAGCAGTTCCCGACAGGGATTGAATGAAAAACTGTTTTTT. Translation: CASSSRQGLNEKLFF.

The CDR3: CASSLTVGQGAFF. Written as DNA, the CDR3 is TGTGCCAGCAGCCTTACGGTGGGGCAGGGAGCTTTCTTT. This chain links TRBV7-3 with TRBJ1-1; weak D call: TRBD1 (5 bases). Germline V gene lookup returns CDR1 SGHTA and CDR2 FQGTGA. Between the trimmed V and J ends, which lost 5 bases and 10 bases, there was a span of 17 bases. The CDR3 length is 13 residues.

The chain links TRBV28 to TRBJ2-7; D call uncertain. Trimming shortened V by 3 bases and J by 4 bases, and 10 bases separated the two germline ends. The CDR3 runs to 13 residues. Germline CDR1 and CDR2: MDHEN and SYDVKM. The CDR3: CASSFTEDYEQYV. In nucleotides, the CDR3 is TGTGCCAGCAGTTTCACAGAGGATTACGAGCAGTACGTC.

The rearrangement uses TRBV29-1 and TRBJ1-2; maybe TRBD1 (6 bases). V dropped 6 bases and J dropped 3 bases, with 17 bases sitting between them. The CDR3 extends over 14 amino acids. The germline gives CDR1 SQVTM, CDR2 ANQGSEA. The CDR3 is CSVVEGDKHYGYTF. In nucleotides, the CDR3 is TGCAGCGTCGTAGAGGGGGACAAGCACTATGGCTACACCTTC.

This sequence joins TRBV5-6 and TRBJ2-1, with 13 bases lining up with TRBD2. CDR1 and CDR2 from the germline V gene are SGHDT and YYEEEE. V lost 0 bases, J lost 5 bases, and 5 bases stayed unmatched. CDR3 length equals 17 residues. The chain's CDR3 is CASSLVSGLAGHNEQFF. CDR3 DNA: TGTGCCAGCAGCTTGGTTTCGGGACTAGCGGGGCACAATGAGCAGTTCTTC.